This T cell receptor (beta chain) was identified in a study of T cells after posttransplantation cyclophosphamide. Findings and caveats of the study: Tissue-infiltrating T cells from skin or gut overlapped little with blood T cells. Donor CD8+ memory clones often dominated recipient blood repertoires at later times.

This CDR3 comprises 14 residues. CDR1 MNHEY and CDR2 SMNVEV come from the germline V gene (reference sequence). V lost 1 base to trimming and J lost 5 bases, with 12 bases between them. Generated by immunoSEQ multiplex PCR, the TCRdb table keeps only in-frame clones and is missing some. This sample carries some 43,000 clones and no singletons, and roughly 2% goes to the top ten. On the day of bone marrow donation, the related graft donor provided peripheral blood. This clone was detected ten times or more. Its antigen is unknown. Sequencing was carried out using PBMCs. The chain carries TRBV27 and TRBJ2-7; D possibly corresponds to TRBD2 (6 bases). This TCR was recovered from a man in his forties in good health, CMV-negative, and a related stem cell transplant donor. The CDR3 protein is CASSLYPGGNEQYF. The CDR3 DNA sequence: TGTGCCAGCAGTTTATATCCAGGAGGGAACGAGCAGTACTTC.